The 8 T cell receptor beta chains given below trace back to one sample, sequenced in a study of shared clonotypes between healthy human individuals. Positive CCR7 selection of CD45RO-negative cells yielded the naive CD8 cells, and terminally differentiated effector memory CD45RA+ cells were excluded. Produced via immunoSEQ multiplex PCR; TCRdb's table is partial and in-frame only. The table lists approximately 1.9 million clones, around 95% of them singletons. Sequenced material: naive CD8+ T cells from PBMCs. These TCRs come from a young man in good health. Some clones in this sample may be carry-over from other donors' samples.

This sequence joins TRBV19 and TRBJ2-7; 9 nucleotides match TRBD1. The CDR3 sequence is 15 residues long. J lost 1 base, V lost 6 bases, and 7 bases had no gene match. The germline V gene has CDR1 LNHDA and CDR2 SQIVND (reference sequence). CDR3 amino acids: CASSSGTGSSYEQYF. The CDR3 nucleotides are TGTGCCAGTAGCAGCGGGACAGGGTCTTCCTACGAGCAGTACTTC.

The chain links TRBV28 to TRBJ1-1; maybe TRBD1 (5 bases). Germline CDR1 MDHEN, CDR2 SYDVKM. The CDR3 consists of 11 residues. Trimming stripped 7 bases from V and 10 bases from J, with 13 bases between. CDR3 coding DNA: TGTGCCAGCACCCTGGGGGGGGGAGCTTTCTTT. Protein: CASTLGGGAFF.

This clone was seen only once. This chain uses TRBV15 with TRBJ2-1; perhaps TRBD2 as D (5 bases). The V gene's germline CDR1 is LNHNV and CDR2 YYDKDF (reference sequence). V lost 3 bases, J lost 7 bases, and 16 bases lay in between. This CDR3 has 15 residues. CDR3 region: CATSSSSKLGNEQFF. DNA for the CDR3: TGTGCCACCAGCAGTTCATCTAAACTAGGAAATGAGCAGTTCTTC.

V is TRBV9 and J is TRBJ1-2; 7 nucleotides align to TRBD1. The V and J ends lost 4 bases and 3 bases, in that order; junction bases with no gene match: 12. This CDR3 has 16 residues. Germline values: CDR1 SGDLS, CDR2 YYNGEE. In DNA form, the CDR3 reads TGTGCCAGCAGCCCTAGAGGGAGACAGGGCGACTATGGCTACACCTTC. This encodes CASSPRGRQGDYGYTF.

This chain uses TRBV27 with TRBJ2-7; D may be TRBD2 (5 bases). The CDR3 sequence is 16 residues long. Germline CDR1 MNHEY, CDR2 SMNVEV (reference sequence). Between the trimmed V and J ends, which lost 3 bases and 2 bases, there was a span of 17 bases. The CDR3 spells CASSLPAGPPPYEQYF. CDR3 in DNA: TGTGCCAGCAGTTTGCCGGCGGGCCCTCCTCCCTACGAGCAGTACTTC.

J is TRBJ2-7 and V is TRBV13, with 12 bases identical to TRBD2. The germline gives CDR1 PRHDT, CDR2 FYEKMQ (reference sequence). The CDR3 loop spans 17 amino acids. The trim removed 5 bases at V and 3 bases at J, leaving 11 bases unmatched. The CDR3 spells CASSQGTSGRGYYEQYF. In DNA, the CDR3 is TGTGCCAGCAGCCAAGGGACTAGCGGGCGAGGATACTACGAGCAGTACTTC.

To note about this clone: Within the sample, other DNA sequences also encode this same CDR3. The chain employs TRBV10-2 and TRBJ2-7; no reliable D call. The CDR3 contains 12 residues. V lost 0 bases to trimming and J lost 4 bases, with 4 bases between them. Looked up from germline, CDR1 is WSHSY and CDR2 is SAAADI. The CDR3 DNA reads as TGCGCCAGCAGTGAGTCTGGATACGAGCAGTACTTC. Protein product: CASSESGYEQYF.

The chain employs TRBV12-5 and TRBJ2-1, with D perhaps matching TRBD1 (5 bases). The CDR3 covers 17 residues. Germline V gene data show CDR1 as LGHNT and CDR2 as FRNRAP. The germline V and J ends were trimmed by 0 bases and 5 bases, with 17 bases remaining between them. Here the CDR3 DNA reads TGTGCTAGTGGTTTGGTAGAGGCGGCAGGGAATAACAATGAGCAGTTCTTC. This encodes CASGLVEAAGNNNEQFF.